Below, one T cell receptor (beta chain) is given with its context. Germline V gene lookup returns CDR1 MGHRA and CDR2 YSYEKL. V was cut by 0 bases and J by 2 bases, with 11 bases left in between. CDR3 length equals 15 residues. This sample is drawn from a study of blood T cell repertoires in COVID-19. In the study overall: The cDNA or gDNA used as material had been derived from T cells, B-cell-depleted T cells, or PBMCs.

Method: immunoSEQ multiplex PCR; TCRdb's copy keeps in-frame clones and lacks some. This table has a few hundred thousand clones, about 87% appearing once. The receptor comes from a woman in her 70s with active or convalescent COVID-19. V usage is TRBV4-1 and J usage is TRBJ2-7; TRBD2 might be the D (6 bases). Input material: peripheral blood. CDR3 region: CASSQDGGGAYEQYF. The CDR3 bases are TGCGCCAGCAGCCAAGATGGCGGAGGGGCCTACGAGCAGTACTTC.